This paragraph reports one TCR beta chain. With a J-beta primer mix and a sample-barcoded 5' primer, a second PCR ran about 7 to 11 cycles. One entry per CDR3 protein, called by TCRdb with MiXCR from the 5' RACE reads. Of 780,000 or so distinct CDR3 sequences listed, 56% were seen once; the top ten hold roughly 25%. Germline-derived CDR1 and CDR2 are SGHRS and YFSETQ. The CDR3 contains 13 residues. Trimming removed 6 bases at V and 4 bases at J, with 13 bases between. This entry comes from a study of blood T cells in healthy people across ages. The chain links TRBV5-1 to TRBJ1-1; a weak D match, TRBD1 (6 bases). Material for sequencing was blood. The TCR sequence derives from a man aged 35-49 years in good health. CDR3 in DNA: TGCGCCAGCACGGATCCAGGGGCCACTGAAGCTTTCTTT. It translates to CASTDPGATEAFF.